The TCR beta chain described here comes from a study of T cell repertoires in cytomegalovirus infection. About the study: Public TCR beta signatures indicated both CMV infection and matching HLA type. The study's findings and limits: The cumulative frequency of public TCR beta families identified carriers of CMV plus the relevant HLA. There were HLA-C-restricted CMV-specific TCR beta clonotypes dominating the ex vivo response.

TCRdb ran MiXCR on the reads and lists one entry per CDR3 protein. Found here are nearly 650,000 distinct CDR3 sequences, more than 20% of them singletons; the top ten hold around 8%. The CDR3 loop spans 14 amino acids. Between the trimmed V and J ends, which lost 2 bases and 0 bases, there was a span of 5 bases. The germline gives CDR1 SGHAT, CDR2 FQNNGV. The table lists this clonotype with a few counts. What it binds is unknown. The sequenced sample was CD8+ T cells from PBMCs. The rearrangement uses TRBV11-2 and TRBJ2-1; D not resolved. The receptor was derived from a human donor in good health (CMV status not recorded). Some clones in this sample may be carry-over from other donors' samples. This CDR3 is CASSLRVSYNEQFF. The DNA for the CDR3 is TGTGCCAGCAGCTTACGGGTCTCCTACAATGAGCAGTTCTTC.